This T cell receptor (beta chain) was profiled in a study of human T cells and chemical hapten exposure. This clonotype was picked up a small number of times. TCRdb redid the calling of the RACE reads with MiXCR, one entry per CDR3 protein. The table has about 260,000 distinct CDR3 sequences, about 9% seen once. The ends were cut back, 3 bases at V and 7 bases at J, with 12 bases in the middle. There are 14 residues in the CDR3. Time point denoted: pre-sensitization, week 0. As for treatment: therapeutic diphenylcyclopropenone sensitization with weekly scalp DPC. Venepuncture was done earlier than the placement of each patch test.

This material consisted of whole blood, taken in connection with sensitization to the hapten diphenylcyclopropenone (DPC). V usage is TRBV12-3 or TRBV12-4 and J usage is TRBJ2-2; D gene unclear. This receptor was identified in a woman between 35 and 50 years old with alopecia areata. Some clones in this sample may be carry-over from other donors' samples. The CDR3: CASSLGLRSGELFF. The DNA of the CDR3 is TGTGCCAGCAGTTTGGGTCTACGGAGCGGGGAGCTGTTTTTT.